The rows below give T cell receptor beta chains drawn from one sample of a study of neurological immune-mediated disorders. In TCRdb, the 5' RACE reads were re-called with MiXCR into one record per CDR3 protein. This table has about 39,000 distinct CDR3 sequences, less than 9% appearing once. Material: CD4+ T cells from blood. The origin of the receptors is a man over 45 in good health. CDR3s include the opening cysteine and the closing phenylalanine or tryptophan. D genes are given only for firm matches. Not all rows give a size; the values are once, few, many and, for expanded clones, a class.

size | J | V | D | DNA | CDR3
many | TRBJ2-3 | TRBV20-1 | NA | TGCAGTGCTATGAGTGGGGGAGCAGATACGCAGTATTTT | CSAMSGGADTQYF
many | TRBJ2-6 | TRBV7-9 | NA | TGTGCCAGCAGCTCACCGGGTGGTGAAGGAACGGCGGGGTCTGGGGCCAACGTCCTGACTTTC | CASSSPGGEGTAGSGANVLTF
many | TRBJ2-7 | TRBV7-2 | TRBD1 | TGTGCCAGCAGCTTAGCGGGACAGGGGTCCTACGAGCAGTACTTC | CASSLAGQGSYEQYF
many | TRBJ2-3 | TRBV6-2/TRBV6-3 | NA | TGTGCCAGCAGAATGGACGGGAGCACAGATACGCAGTATTTT | CASRMDGSTDTQYF
NA | TRBJ2-1 | TRBV11-3 | NA | TGTGCCAGCAGCTCCCGCAGGGATTCCAATGAGCAGTTCTTC | CASSSRRDSNEQFF
many | TRBJ1-1 | TRBV11-2 | TRBD1 | TGTGCCAGCAGCTCAGACAGGGGAACTGAAGCTTTCTTT | CASSSDRGTEAFF
many | TRBJ2-3 | TRBV6-6 | NA | TGTGCCAGCAGTTACTCTCGCCCGGATACGCAGTATTTT | CASSYSRPDTQYF
NA | TRBJ2-7 | TRBV11-2 | TRBD1 | TGTGCCAGCACCGGGACAGCTTTTGTCGAGCAGTACTTC | CASTGTAFVEQYF
many | TRBJ2-2 | TRBV20-1 | TRBD2 | TGCAGTGCTAGAGATCGAAATCTAGCGGGAGGCACCACCGGGGAGCTGTTTTTT | CSARDRNLAGGTTGELFF
many | TRBJ2-7 | TRBV11-2 | TRBD2 | TGTGCCAGCAGCCTCCCGGTAGGGCTAGCGGGAATCGAGCAGTACTTC | CASSLPVGLAGIEQYF
many | TRBJ2-7 | TRBV18 | TRBD1 | TGTGCCAGCTCACCGGTCGGACAGGGGGTCTACGAGCAGTACTTC | CASSPVGQGVYEQYF
many | TRBJ1-2 | TRBV20-1 | TRBD1 | TGCAGTGCTAGAGATCTATTGGACAGGGGCGTTTATGGCTACACCTTC | CSARDLLDRGVYGYTF
many | TRBJ2-7 | TRBV7-2 | TRBD1 | TGTGCCAGCAGCGCCCCAGCAGGGGGCGCGTCCCCCGAGCAGTACTTC | CASSAPAGGASPEQYF
many | TRBJ2-7 | TRBV7-2 | NA | TGTGCCAGCAGCTTAGCCTCCCACGAGCAGTACTTC | CASSLASHEQYF
many | TRBJ2-7 | TRBV9 | NA | TGTGCCAGCAGCGTAGAGCCAGGGTCCTACGAGCAGTACTTC | CASSVEPGSYEQYF
many | TRBJ1-1 | TRBV7-9 | TRBD1 | TGTGCCAGCAGCGTCAGGGGGTGGGGGATGAACACTGAAGCTTTCTTT | CASSVRGWGMNTEAFF
many | TRBJ1-5 | TRBV20-1 | NA | TGCAGTGCTAGAGTCTGGGCTGTCCATAGCAATCAGCCCCAGCATTTT | CSARVWAVHSNQPQHF
many | TRBJ2-3 | TRBV30 | NA | TGTGCCGCCCCACGGGACTCCCTCACAGATACGCAGTATTTT | CAAPRDSLTDTQYF
many | TRBJ2-7 | TRBV20-1 | TRBD1 | TGCAGTGCTAGTGGAGGCCGACAGGGACGGACCTACGAGCAGTACTTC | CSASGGRQGRTYEQYF
many | TRBJ2-7 | TRBV20-1 | NA | TGCAGTGCTACCACAGGGTACGAGCAGTACTTC | CSATTGYEQYF
many | TRBJ2-4 | TRBV28 | TRBD1 | TGTGCCAGCAGTTTGCCGCGGGACAGGGCCAAAAACATTCAGTACTTC | CASSLPRDRAKNIQYF
many | TRBJ2-3 | TRBV20-1 | TRBD2 | TGCAGTGCCCGGCGGCTAGCGGGAGGGTCAGATACGCAGTATTTT | CSARRLAGGSDTQYF
many | TRBJ1-3 | TRBV18 | NA | TGTGCCAGCTCACCACAAGGGCAGCCACGCTCTGGAAACACCATATATTTT | CASSPQGQPRSGNTIYF
many | TRBJ2-7 | TRBV5-5 | TRBD2 | TGTGCCAGCAGCTCCCGGGGGGATCTCTCCTACGAGCAGTACTTC | CASSSRGDLSYEQYF
many | TRBJ2-7 | TRBV3-1 | TRBD2 | TGTGCCAGCAGCCCACGAGCTAGCGGGAGTGCCTACGAGCAGTACTTC | CASSPRASGSAYEQYF
many | TRBJ2-5 | TRBV18 | TRBD1 | TGTGCCAGCTCATACAGGGGTCAAGAGACCCAGTACTTC | CASSYRGQETQYF
many | TRBJ2-5 | TRBV29-1 | NA | TGCAGCGTTGGTGGGGAGACCCAGTACTTC | CSVGGETQYF
many | TRBJ1-1 | TRBV20-1 | NA | TGCAGTGCTAGGTTTCAGCCTGAAGCTTTCTTT | CSARFQPEAFF
many | TRBJ2-3 | TRBV5-1 | TRBD1 | TGCGCCAGCAGCCCGGGACAGGGCACAGATACGCAGTATTTT | CASSPGQGTDTQYF